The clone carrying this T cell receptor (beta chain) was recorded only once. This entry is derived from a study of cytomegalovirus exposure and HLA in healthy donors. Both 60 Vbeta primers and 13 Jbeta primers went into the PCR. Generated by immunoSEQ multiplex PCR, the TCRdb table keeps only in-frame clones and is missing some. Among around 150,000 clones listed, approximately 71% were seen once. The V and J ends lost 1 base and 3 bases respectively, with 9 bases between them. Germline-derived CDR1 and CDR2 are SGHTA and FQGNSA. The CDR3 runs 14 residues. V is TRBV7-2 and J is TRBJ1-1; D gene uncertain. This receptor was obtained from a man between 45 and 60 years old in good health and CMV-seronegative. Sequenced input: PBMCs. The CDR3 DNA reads TGTGCCAGCAGCTTAGGCGGGGTCCACACTGAAGCTTTCTTT. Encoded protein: CASSLGGVHTEAFF. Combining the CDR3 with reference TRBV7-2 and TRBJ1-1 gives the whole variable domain GAGVSQSPSNKVTEKGKDVELRCDPISGHTALYWYRQSLGQGLEFLIYFQGNSAPDKSGLPSDRFSAERTGGSVSTLTIQRTQQEDSAVYLCASSLGGVHTEAFFGQGTRLTVV.